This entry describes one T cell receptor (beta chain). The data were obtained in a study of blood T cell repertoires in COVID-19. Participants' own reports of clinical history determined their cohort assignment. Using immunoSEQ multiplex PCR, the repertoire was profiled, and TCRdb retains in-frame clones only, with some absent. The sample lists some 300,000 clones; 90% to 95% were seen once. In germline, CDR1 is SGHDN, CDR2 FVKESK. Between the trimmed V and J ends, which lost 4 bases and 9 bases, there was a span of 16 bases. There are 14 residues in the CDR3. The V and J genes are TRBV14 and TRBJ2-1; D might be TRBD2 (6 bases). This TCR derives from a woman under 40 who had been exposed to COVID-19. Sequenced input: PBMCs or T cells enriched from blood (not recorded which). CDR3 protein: CASSLQRLGGEQFF. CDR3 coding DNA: TGTGCCAGCAGCCTACAGCGGTTGGGGGGTGAGCAGTTCTTC. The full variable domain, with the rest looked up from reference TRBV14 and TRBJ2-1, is EAGVTQFPSHSVIEKGQTVTLRCDPISGHDNLYWYRRVMGKEIKFLLHFVKESKQDESGMPNNRFLAERTGGTYSTLKVQPAELEDSGVYFCASSLQRLGGEQFFGPGTRLTVL.